This record covers a single T cell receptor beta chain. Its cognate antigen has yet to be identified. No base quality values were provided; no much bigger clone lies one nucleotide off. The sample belongs to a study of T cell changes during pregnancy in multiple sclerosis (dated by TCRdb to the late 2010s). The study in broad terms: The study examined how the T cell repertoire changed over the course of pregnancy in women with multiple sclerosis.

The germline V gene yields SGHTA for CDR1 and FQGTGA for CDR2. The CDR3 measures 15 amino acids from cysteine to phenylalanine. The CDR3 DNA has 45 bases and is translated from base 1. Trimming takes 5 bases from V and 4 bases from J, and the germline ends sit 17 bases apart. Library creation used the immunoSEQ multiplex PCR assay. TCRdb retrieved this table from immuneACCESS and kept in-frame rearrangements only. Not all clones are present; in checked studies, unresolved V genes account for under half, and no reason is known for the remainder. The sample table lists approximately 60,000 clones, 93% of them with a count of one. The ten largest clones capture roughly 0.4% of the sample.

The sequence links TRBV7-3 to TRBJ1-1; TRBD1 could be the D gene, as 6 bases match. The sample was CD4+ T cells from peripheral blood mononuclear cells, taken before pregnancy. This receptor was obtained from a female donor with multiple sclerosis, enrolled in a pregnancy study. The sequenced DNA is TGTGCCAGCAGCCTGGACAGCCACCAAACCACTGAAGCTTTCTTT. This encodes CASSLDSHQTTEAFF.